The sequence of this T cell receptor (beta chain) was determined in a study of blood T cell repertoires in COVID-19. In the study overall: Acute and convalescent COVID-19 specimens originated in the United States, Italy and Spain.

Germline CDR1 is SNHLY and CDR2 is FYNNEI. This CDR3 is 13 amino acids long. Trimming stripped 5 bases from V and 1 base from J, with 6 bases between. In the authors' methods: Reference gene primer amplification in the assay estimated nucleated cell counts. Some clones are missing from TCRdb's copy, which holds only in-frame ones; the method was immunoSEQ multiplex PCR. V, J and clone size are taken as reported in that table, and D and trimming were inferred from the DNA itself. This table holds about 120,000 clones, approximately 84% found once. The chain is built from TRBV2 and TRBJ2-1, with D uncertain. Sequencing input: peripheral blood. The sequence was collected from a man aged 70-80 years with active or convalescent COVID-19. CDR3 sequence reads: CASSINSYNEQFF. The CDR3 coding sequence is TGTGCCAGCAGTATCAATTCCTACAATGAGCAGTTCTTC. Looking up the rest from reference TRBV2 and TRBJ2-1 gives the full variable domain: EPEVTQTPSHQVTQMGQEVILRCVPISNHLYFYWYRQILGQKVEFLVSFYNNEISEKSEIFDDQFSVERPDGSNFTLKIRSTKLEDSAMYFCASSINSYNEQFFGPGTRLTVL.